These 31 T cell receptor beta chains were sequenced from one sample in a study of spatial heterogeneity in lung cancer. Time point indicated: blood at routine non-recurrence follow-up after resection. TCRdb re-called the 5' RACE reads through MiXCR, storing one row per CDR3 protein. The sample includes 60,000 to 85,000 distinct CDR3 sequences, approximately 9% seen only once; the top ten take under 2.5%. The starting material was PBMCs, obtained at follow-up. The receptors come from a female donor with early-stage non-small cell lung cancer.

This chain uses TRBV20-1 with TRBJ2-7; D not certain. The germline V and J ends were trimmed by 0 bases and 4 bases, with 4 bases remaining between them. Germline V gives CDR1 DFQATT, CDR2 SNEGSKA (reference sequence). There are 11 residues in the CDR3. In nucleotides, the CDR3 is TGCAGTGCTAGAGATCTTTACGAGCAGTACTTC. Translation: CSARDLYEQYF.

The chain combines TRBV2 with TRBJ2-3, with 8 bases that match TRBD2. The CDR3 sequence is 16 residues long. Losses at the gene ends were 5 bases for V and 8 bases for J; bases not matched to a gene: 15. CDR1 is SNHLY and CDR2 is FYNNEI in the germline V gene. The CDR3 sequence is CASSFSGNAGRGTQYF. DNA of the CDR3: TGTGCCAGCAGTTTTAGCGGGAATGCCGGAAGAGGTACGCAGTATTTT.

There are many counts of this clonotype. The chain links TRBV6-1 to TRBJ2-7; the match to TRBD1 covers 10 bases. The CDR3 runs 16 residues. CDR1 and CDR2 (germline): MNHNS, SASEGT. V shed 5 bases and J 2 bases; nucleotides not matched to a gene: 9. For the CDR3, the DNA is TGTGCCAGCAGTTCGCCCGACAGGGGGCATACCTACGAGCAGTACTTC. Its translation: CASSSPDRGHTYEQYF.

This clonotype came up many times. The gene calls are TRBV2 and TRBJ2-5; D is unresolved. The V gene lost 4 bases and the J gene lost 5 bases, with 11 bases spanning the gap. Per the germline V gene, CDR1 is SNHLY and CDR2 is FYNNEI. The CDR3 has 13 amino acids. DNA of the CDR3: TGTGCCAGCAGTGTCGGGCCGGCGGAGACCCAGTACTTC. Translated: CASSVGPAETQYF. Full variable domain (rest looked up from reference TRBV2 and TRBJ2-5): EPEVTQTPSHQVTQMGQEVILRCVPISNHLYFYWYRQILGQKVEFLVSFYNNEISEKSEIFDDQFSVERPDGSNFTLKIRSTKLEDSAMYFCASSVGPAETQYFGPGTRLLVL.

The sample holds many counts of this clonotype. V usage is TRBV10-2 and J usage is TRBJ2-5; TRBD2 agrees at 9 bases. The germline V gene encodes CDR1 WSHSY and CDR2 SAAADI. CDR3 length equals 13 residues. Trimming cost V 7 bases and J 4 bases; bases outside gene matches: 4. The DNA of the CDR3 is TGCGCCAGCAAGGATAGCGGGAGAGAGACCCAGTACTTC. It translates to CASKDSGRETQYF.

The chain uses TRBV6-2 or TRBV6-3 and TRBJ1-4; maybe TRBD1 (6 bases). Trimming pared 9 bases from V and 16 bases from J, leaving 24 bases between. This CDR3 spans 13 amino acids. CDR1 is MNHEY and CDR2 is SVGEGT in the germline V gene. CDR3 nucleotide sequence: TGTGCCAGTAGGGAGGGGGACCAGGGGACAACGTTTTTT. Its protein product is CASREGDQGTTFF.

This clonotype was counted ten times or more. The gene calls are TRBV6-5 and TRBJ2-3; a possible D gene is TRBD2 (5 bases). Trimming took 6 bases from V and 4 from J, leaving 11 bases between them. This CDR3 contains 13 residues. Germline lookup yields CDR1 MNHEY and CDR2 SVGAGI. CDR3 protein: CASRRGLADTQYF. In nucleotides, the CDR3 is TGTGCCAGCAGGCGCGGACTCGCAGATACGCAGTATTTT.

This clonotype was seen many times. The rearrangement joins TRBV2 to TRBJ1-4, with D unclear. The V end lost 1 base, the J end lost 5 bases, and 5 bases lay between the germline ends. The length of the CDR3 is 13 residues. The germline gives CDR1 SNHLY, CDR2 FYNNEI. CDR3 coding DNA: TGTGCCAGCAGTGAAGAAGCAAATGAAAAACTGTTTTTT. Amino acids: CASSEEANEKLFF.

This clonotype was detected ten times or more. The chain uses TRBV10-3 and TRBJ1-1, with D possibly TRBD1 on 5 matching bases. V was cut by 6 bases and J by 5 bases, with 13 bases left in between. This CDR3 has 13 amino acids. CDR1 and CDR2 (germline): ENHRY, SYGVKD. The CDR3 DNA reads TGTGCCATCAGCTGGGGGAGCGGTACTGAAGCTTTCTTT. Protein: CAISWGSGTEAFF.

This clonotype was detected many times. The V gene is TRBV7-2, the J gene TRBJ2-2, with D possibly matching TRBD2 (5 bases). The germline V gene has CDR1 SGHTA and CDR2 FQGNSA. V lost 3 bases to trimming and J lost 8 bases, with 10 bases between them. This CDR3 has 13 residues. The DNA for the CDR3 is TGTGCCAGCAGCTTGGCGAGGAGGGGGGAGCTGTTTTTT. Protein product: CASSLARRGELFF.

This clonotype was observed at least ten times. The DNA of the CDR3 is TGCAGCGTAGCCGGGACACTTTCTGCGGAAGCTTTCTTT. Translated, it gives CSVAGTLSAEAFF. J is TRBJ1-1 and V is TRBV29-1; possible D gene TRBD1, 6 bases. There are 13 residues in the CDR3. V gave up 6 bases and J gave up 8 bases, with 19 bases separating them. Germline CDR1 SQVTM, CDR2 ANQGSEA.

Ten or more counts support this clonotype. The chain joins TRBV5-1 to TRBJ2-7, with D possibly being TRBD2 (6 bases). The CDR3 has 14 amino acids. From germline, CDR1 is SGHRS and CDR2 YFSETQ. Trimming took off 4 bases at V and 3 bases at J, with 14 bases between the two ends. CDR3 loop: CASSHSTRGYEQYF. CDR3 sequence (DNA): TGCGCCAGCAGCCACTCGACTAGAGGCTACGAGCAGTACTTC.

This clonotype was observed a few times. The CDR3 is CASSFSDSRGYTF. The CDR3 nucleotides are TGTGCCAGCAGTTTCTCGGACAGCCGCGGCTACACCTTC. The chain recombines TRBV6-5 with TRBJ1-2; tentative D call: TRBD1 (6 bases). The ends were cut back, 4 bases at V and 8 bases at J, with 14 bases in the middle. This CDR3 is built from 13 residues. The germline gives CDR1 MNHEY, CDR2 SVGAGI.

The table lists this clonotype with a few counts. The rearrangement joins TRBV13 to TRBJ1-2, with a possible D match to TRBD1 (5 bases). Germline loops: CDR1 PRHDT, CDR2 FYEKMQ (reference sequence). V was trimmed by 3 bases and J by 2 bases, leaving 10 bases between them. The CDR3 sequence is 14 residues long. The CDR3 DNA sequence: TGTGCCAGCAGCTTGTGGGGACCGAACTATGGCTACACCTTC. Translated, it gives CASSLWGPNYGYTF.

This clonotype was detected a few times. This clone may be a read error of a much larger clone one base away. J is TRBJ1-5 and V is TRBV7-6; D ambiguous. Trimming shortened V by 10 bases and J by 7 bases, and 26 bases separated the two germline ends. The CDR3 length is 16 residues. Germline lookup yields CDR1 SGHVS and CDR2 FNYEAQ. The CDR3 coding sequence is TGTGCCACCAGGCCCGATCGCTTGTTCTTAATCCAGCCCCAGCATTTT. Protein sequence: CATRPDRLFLIQPQHF.

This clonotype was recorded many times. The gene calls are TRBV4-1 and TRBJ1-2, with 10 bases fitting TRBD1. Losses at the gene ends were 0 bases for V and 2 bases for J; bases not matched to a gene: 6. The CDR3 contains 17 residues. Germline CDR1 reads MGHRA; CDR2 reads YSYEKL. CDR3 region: CASSQEAGTGENYGYTF. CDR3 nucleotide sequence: TGCGCCAGCAGCCAAGAAGCCGGGACAGGGGAAAACTATGGCTACACCTTC.

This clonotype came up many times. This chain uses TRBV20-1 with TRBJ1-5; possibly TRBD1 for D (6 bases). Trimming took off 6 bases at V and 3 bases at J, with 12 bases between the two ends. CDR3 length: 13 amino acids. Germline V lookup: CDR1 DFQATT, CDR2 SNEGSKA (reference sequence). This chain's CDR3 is CSAYGGPNQPQHF. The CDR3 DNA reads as TGCAGTGCGTATGGGGGCCCCAATCAGCCCCAGCATTTT.

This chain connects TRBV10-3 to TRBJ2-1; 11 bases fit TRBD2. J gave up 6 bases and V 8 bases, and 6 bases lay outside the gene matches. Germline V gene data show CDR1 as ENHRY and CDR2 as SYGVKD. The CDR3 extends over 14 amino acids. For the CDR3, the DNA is TGTGCCATCTCACTAGCGGGAGAGGTCAATGAGCAGTTCTTC. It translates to CAISLAGEVNEQFF.

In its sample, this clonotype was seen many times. CDR3 in amino acids: CASTPQTGNTEAFF. The DNA of the CDR3 is TGCGCCAGCACCCCACAGACAGGGAACACTGAAGCTTTCTTT. The chain recombines TRBV5-1 with TRBJ1-1, with D maybe TRBD1 (6 bases). Looked up from germline, CDR1 is SGHRS and CDR2 is YFSETQ. The CDR3 is 14 amino acids. The ends were cut back, 6 bases at V and 1 base at J, with 13 bases in the middle.

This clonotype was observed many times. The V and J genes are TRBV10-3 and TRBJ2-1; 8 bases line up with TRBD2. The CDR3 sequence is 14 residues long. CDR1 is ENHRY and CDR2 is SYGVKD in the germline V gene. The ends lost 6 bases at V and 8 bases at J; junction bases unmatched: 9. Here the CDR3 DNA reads TGTGCCATCAGAGATAGCGGGAACAGGGATGAGCAGTTCTTC. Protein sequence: CAIRDSGNRDEQFF.

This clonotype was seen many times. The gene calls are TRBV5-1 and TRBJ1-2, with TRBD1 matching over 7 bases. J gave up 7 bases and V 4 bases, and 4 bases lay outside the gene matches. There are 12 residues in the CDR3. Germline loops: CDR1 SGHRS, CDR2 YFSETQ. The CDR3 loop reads CASSPNRGGYTF. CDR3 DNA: TGCGCCAGCAGCCCCAACAGGGGTGGCTACACCTTC.

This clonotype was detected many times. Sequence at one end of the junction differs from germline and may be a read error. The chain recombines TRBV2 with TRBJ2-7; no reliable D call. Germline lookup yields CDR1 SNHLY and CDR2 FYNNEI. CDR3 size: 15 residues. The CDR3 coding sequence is TGTGCCAGCAGAGAAGGATCCGGCCCAGCCTACGAGCAGTACTTC. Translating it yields CASREGSGPAYEQYF.

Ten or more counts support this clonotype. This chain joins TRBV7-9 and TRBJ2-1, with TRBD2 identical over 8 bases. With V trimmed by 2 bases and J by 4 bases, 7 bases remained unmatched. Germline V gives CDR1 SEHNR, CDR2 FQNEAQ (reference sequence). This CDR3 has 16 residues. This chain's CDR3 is CASSLTQAGVYNEQFF. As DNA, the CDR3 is TGTGCCAGCAGCTTAACCCAAGCGGGAGTATACAATGAGCAGTTCTTC. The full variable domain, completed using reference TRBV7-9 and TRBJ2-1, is DTGVSQNPRHKITKRGQNVTFRCDPISEHNRLYWYRQTLGQGPEFLTYFQNEAQLEKSRLLSDRFSAERPKGSFSTLEIQRTEQGDSAMYLCASSLTQAGVYNEQFFGPGTRLTVL.

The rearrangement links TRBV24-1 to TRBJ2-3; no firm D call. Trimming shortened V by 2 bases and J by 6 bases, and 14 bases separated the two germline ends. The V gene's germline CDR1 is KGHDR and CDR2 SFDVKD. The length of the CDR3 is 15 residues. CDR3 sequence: CATSDSLDRSDTQYF. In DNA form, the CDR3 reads TGTGCCACCAGTGATTCCCTCGACCGAAGCGATACGCAGTATTTT.

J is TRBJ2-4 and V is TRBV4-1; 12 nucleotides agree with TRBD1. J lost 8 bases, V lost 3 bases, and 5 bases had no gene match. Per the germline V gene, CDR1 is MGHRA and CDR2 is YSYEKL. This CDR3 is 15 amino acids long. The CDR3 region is CASSHGTGGRDIQYF. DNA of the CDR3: TGCGCCAGCAGCCACGGGACAGGGGGCCGGGACATTCAGTACTTC.

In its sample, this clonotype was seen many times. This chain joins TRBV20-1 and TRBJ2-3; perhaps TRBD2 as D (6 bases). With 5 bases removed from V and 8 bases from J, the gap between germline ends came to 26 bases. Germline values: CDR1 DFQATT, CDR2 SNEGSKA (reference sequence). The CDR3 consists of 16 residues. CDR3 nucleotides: TGCAGTGCTTCCCCTCCGGGACTCGGGGAGAGGCCTACGCAGTATTTT. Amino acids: CSASPPGLGERPTQYF.

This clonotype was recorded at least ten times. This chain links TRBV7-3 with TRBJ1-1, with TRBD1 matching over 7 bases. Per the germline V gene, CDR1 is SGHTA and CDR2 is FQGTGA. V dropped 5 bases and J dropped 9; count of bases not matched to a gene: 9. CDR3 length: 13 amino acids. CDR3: CASSLGTERKAFF. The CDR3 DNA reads TGTGCCAGCAGCCTTGGGACAGAACGGAAAGCTTTCTTT.

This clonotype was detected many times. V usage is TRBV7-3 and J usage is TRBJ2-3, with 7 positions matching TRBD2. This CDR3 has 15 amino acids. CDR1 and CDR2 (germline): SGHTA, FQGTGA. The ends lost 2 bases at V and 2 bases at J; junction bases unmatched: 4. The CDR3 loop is CASSLGAGYTDTQYF. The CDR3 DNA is TGTGCCAGCAGCTTAGGAGCGGGATACACAGATACGCAGTATTTT. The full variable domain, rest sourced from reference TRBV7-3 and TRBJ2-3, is GAGVSQTPSNKVTEKGKYVELRCDPISGHTALYWYRQSLGQGPEFLIYFQGTGAADDSGLPNDRFFAVRPEGSVSTLKIQRTERGDSAVYLCASSLGAGYTDTQYFGPGTRLTVL.

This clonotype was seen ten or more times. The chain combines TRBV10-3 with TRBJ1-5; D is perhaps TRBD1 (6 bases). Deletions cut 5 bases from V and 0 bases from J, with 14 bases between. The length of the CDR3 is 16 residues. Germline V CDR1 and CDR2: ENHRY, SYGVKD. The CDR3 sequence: CAISPDRRYSNQPQHF. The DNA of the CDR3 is TGTGCCATCAGTCCGGACAGACGTTATAGCAATCAGCCCCAGCATTTT.

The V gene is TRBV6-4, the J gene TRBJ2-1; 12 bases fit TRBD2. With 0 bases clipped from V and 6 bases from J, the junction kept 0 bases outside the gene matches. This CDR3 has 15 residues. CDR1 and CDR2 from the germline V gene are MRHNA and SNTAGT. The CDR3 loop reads CASSDSTSGSNEQFF. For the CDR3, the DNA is TGTGCCAGCAGTGACTCGACTAGCGGGAGCAATGAGCAGTTCTTC.

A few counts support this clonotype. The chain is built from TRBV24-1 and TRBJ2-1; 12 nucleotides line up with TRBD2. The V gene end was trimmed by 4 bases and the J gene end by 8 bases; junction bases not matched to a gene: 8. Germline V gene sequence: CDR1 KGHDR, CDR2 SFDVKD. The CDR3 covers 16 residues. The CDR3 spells CATSEASGRARDEQFF. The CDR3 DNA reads TGTGCCACCAGTGAGGCTAGCGGGAGGGCCAGGGATGAGCAGTTCTTC.